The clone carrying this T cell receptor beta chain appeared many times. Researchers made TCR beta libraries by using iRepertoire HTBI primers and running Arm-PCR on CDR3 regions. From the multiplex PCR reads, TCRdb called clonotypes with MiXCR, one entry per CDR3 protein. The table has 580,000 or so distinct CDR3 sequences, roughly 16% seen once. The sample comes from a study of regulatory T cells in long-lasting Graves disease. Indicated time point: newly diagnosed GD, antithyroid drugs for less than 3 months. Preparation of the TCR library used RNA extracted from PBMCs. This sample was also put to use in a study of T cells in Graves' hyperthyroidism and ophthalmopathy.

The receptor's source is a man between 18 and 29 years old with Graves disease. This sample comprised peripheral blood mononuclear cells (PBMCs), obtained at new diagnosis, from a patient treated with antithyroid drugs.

DNA for the CDR3: TGTGCCAGCAGTTTAGAGGTTTGGAGGGCGAGTGACGGATCCTACAATGAGCAGTTCTTC. As protein: CASSLEVWRASDGSYNEQFF. The chain carries TRBV28 and TRBJ2-1; TRBD2 might be the D (6 bases). This CDR3 region has 20 residues. V was shortened by 2 bases and J by 1 base, with 24 bases between the two germline ends. The germline V gene encodes CDR1 MDHEN and CDR2 SYDVKM.